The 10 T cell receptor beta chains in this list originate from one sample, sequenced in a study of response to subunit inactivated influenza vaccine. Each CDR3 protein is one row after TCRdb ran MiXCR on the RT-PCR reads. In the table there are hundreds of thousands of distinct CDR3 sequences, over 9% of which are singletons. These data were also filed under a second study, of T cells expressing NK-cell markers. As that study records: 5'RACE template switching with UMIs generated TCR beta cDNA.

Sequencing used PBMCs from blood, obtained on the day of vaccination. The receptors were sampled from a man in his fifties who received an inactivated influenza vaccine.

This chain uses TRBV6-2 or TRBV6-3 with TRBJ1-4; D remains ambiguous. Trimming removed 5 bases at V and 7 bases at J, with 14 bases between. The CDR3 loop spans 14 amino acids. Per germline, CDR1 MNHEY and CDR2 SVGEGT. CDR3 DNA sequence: TGTGCCAGCAGTCTTTTCGGGAGGATTGAAAAACTGTTTTTT. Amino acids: CASSLFGRIEKLFF.

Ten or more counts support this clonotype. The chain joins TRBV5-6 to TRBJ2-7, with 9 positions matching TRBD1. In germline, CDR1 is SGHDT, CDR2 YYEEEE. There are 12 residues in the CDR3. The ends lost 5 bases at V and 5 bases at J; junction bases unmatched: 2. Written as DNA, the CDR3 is TGTGCCAGCAGTTGGACAGGGGACGAGCAGTACTTC. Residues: CASSWTGDEQYF.

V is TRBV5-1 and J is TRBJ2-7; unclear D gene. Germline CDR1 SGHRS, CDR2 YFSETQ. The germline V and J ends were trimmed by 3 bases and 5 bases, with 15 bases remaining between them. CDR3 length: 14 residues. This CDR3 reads CASSWGQDAHEQYF. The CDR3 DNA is TGCGCCAGCAGCTGGGGTCAGGACGCCCACGAGCAGTACTTC.

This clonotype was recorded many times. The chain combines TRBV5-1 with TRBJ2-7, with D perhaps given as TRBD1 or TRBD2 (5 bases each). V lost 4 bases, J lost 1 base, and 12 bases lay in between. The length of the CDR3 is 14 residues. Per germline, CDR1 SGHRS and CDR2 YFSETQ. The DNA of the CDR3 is TGCGCCAGCAGCGGGACGGATCTGTCCTACGAGCAGTACTTC. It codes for CASSGTDLSYEQYF.

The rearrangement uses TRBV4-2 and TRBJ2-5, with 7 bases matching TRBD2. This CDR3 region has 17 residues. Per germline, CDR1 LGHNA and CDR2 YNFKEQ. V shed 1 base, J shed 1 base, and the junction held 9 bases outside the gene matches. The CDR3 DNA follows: TGTGCCAGCAGCCAAGGACAAAGCGGGGTAATCCAAGAGACCCAGTACTTC. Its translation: CASSQGQSGVIQETQYF.

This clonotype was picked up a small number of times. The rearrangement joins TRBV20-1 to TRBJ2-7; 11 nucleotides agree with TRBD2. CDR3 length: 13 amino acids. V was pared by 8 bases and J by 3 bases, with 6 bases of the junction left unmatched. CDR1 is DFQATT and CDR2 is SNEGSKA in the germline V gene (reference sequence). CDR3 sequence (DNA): TGCAGTCTATCTAGCGGGGGGCACTACGAGCAGTACTTC. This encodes CSLSSGGHYEQYF.

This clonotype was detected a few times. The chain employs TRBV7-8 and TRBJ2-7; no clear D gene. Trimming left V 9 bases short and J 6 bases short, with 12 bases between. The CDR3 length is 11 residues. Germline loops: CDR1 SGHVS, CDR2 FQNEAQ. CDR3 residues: CASWALGEQYF. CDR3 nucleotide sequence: TGTGCCAGTTGGGCCCTCGGCGAGCAGTACTTC.

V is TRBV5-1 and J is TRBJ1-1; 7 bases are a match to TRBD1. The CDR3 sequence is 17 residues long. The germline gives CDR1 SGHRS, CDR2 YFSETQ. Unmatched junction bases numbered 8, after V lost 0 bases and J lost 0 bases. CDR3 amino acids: CASSLVRGKGVNTEAFF. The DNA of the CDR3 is TGCGCCAGCAGCTTGGTCAGGGGGAAAGGGGTGAACACTGAAGCTTTCTTT.

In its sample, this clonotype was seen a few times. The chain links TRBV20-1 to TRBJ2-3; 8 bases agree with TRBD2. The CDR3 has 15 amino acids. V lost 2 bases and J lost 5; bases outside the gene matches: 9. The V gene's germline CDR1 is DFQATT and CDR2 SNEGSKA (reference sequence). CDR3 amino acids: CSARQGGGPRDTQYF. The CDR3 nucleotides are TGCAGTGCTAGACAAGGCGGGGGGCCTCGAGATACGCAGTATTTT.

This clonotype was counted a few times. The CDR3 loop reads CASSLPEGRSPYNEQFF. The CDR3 DNA reads as TGTGCCAGCAGCTTACCCGAGGGCCGATCACCCTACAATGAGCAGTTCTTC. The chain joins TRBV7-3 to TRBJ2-1; maybe TRBD2 (5 bases). V was shortened by 2 bases and J by 2 bases, with 16 bases between the two germline ends. CDR3 length: 17 amino acids. Germline CDR1 SGHTA, CDR2 FQGTGA.